This T cell receptor (beta chain) derives from a study of Graves' ophthalmopathy and Graves' hyperthyroidism. General observations from the study: With a specificity of around 76% and a sensitivity of 70.59%, the model predicted ophthalmopathy progression.

The sequenced template was RNA, covering the TCR beta CDR3 region. An opening RT-PCR round employed HTBI primers and preceded a second-round multiplex PCR. TCRdb re-analysed the multiplex PCR reads in MiXCR, keeping a single row per CDR3 protein. The sample records 740,000 or so distinct CDR3 sequences, roughly two fifths being singletons. Trimming cost V 6 bases and J 2 bases, with 14 bases left between them. This CDR3 contains 14 residues. Germline CDR1 is SNHLY and CDR2 is FYNNEI. Every ophthalmopathy donor presented moderate-to-severe activity, CAS ≥3, NOSPECS ≥4 and duration under 3 months. As diagnostic evidence, clinical symptoms, serum thyroxine, TRAb, thyroid ultrasound and orbital computed tomography were relied upon. This clonotype was counted only a few times. Its specificity is not known.

The chain recombines TRBV2 with TRBJ2-7; weak D call: TRBD1 (6 bases). The source is an adult man with Graves' ophthalmopathy. Sequenced input: peripheral blood. The CDR3 nucleotides read TGTGCCAGCAGCAAAACAGGGACCCCCTACGAGCAGTACTTC. Protein: CASSKTGTPYEQYF.